The 9 T cell receptor beta chains given below trace back to one sample, sequenced in a study of cytomegalovirus exposure and HLA in healthy donors. The method was immunoSEQ multiplex PCR; TCRdb's version includes in-frame clones alone and lacks a portion of them. The sample has some 98,000 clones; 87% are singletons. The sequenced sample consisted of PBMCs. The receptors derive from a woman in her twenties or thirties in good health and CMV-seronegative.

The CDR3 nucleotides are TGTGCCAGCTCACCACCTCCAGGGATGTACGAGCAGTACTTC. This gives the protein CASSPPPGMYEQYF. The J gene is TRBJ2-7, the V gene TRBV18, with D possibly TRBD1 on 5 matching bases. In germline, CDR1 is KGHSH, CDR2 LQKENI. With 0 bases removed from V and 4 bases from J, the gap between germline ends came to 10 bases. The CDR3 runs to 14 residues.

This chain's CDR3 is CASSLDGRNTEAFF. The CDR3 bases are TGCGCCAGCAGCTTGGACGGGAGAAACACTGAAGCTTTCTTT. The V call is TRBV5-1, the J call TRBJ1-1; no clear D. Germline CDR1 is SGHRS and CDR2 is YFSETQ. CDR3 size: 14 residues. Trimming cost V 0 bases and J 2 bases, with 8 bases left between them.

This clone has just one count. V and J are TRBV14 and TRBJ1-1, with D perhaps matching TRBD1 (5 bases). CDR3 length equals 16 residues. Trimming removed 1 base from V and 0 bases from J, with 12 bases in between. Germline-derived CDR1 and CDR2 are SGHDN and FVKESK. The CDR3 protein is CASSQAGVGLNTEAFF. DNA of the CDR3: TGTGCCAGCAGCCAAGCGGGGGTAGGATTGAACACTGAAGCTTTCTTT.

Only one count was recorded for this clone. The rearrangement joins TRBV5-6 to TRBJ2-5; 9 nucleotides align to TRBD1. This CDR3 region has 16 residues. After removal of 4 bases from V and 0 bases from J, the junction contained 7 bases not matched to a gene. Germline CDR1 is SGHDT and CDR2 is YYEEEE. The DNA of the CDR3 is TGTGCCAGCAGCATGGACAGGGGAGGCTACCAAGAGACCCAGTACTTC. Translation: CASSMDRGGYQETQYF. Variable domain in full (rest from reference TRBV5-6 and TRBJ2-5): DAGVTQSPTHLIKTRGQQVTLRCSPKSGHDTVSWYQQALGQGPQFIFQYYEEEERQRGNFPDRFSGHQFPNYSSELNVNALLLGDSALYLCASSMDRGGYQETQYFGPGTRLLVL.

The DNA of the CDR3 is TGTGCCAGCAGTTCACTTAGACAGGGCATGAACACTGAAGCTTTCTTT. Translating gives CASSSLRQGMNTEAFF. The chain uses TRBV27 and TRBJ1-1; 7 nucleotides agree with TRBD1. There are 16 residues in the CDR3. J was trimmed by 0 bases and V by 4 bases; bases with no gene match: 8. Germline lookup yields CDR1 MNHEY and CDR2 SMNVEV (reference sequence).

This clone was recorded only once. This chain uses TRBV5-1 with TRBJ2-3, with TRBD2 matching 13 bases. Trimming at V came to 4 bases and at J to 2 bases, leaving 10 bases not matched to a gene. There are 18 residues in the CDR3. Germline V lookup: CDR1 SGHRS, CDR2 YFSETQ. The CDR3 reads CASSLVSGTSGNTDTQYF. The CDR3 nucleotides are TGCGCCAGCAGCCTCGTGAGCGGGACTAGCGGGAACACAGATACGCAGTATTTT.

This rearrangement joins TRBV5-5 to TRBJ2-1; TRBD2 matches at 8 bases. With 4 bases clipped from V and 0 bases from J, the junction kept 3 bases outside the gene matches. The CDR3 loop spans 15 amino acids. The germline CDR1 and CDR2 sequences are SGHKS and YYEKEE (reference sequence). CDR3 region: CASSRSGSSYNEQFF. The CDR3 nucleotides read TGTGCCAGCAGCCGGAGCGGGAGCTCCTACAATGAGCAGTTCTTC. The whole variable domain, remainder taken from reference TRBV5-5 and TRBJ2-1, is DAGVTQSPTHLIKTRGQQVTLRCSPISGHKSVSWYQQVLGQGPQFIFQYYEKEERGRGNFPDRFSARQFPNYSSELNVNALLLGDSALYLCASSRSGSSYNEQFFGPGTRLTVL.

This chain links TRBV11-1 with TRBJ2-7, with D maybe TRBD2 (5 bases). The CDR3 covers 15 residues. Trimming removed 4 bases from V and 4 bases from J, with 17 bases in between. From germline, CDR1 is SGHAT and CDR2 FQDESV (reference sequence). CDR3 in amino acids: CASSSQGGSQYEQYF. DNA of the CDR3: TGTGCCAGCAGCTCGCAAGGAGGTTCCCAATACGAGCAGTACTTC. The variable domain in full, completed from reference TRBV11-1 and TRBJ2-7, reads EAEVAQSPRYKITEKSQAVAFWCDPISGHATLYWYRQILGQGPELLVQFQDESVVDDSQLPKDRFSAERLKGVDSTLKIQPAELGDSAMYLCASSSQGGSQYEQYFGPGTRLTVT.

The chain has TRBV9 and TRBJ2-7; D may be TRBD1 (6 bases). Trimming took 3 bases from V and 2 from J, leaving 9 bases between them. The germline V gene has CDR1 SGDLS and CDR2 YYNGEE. The CDR3 has 13 residues. CDR3 DNA sequence: TGTGCCAGCAGCGCTGGGACAACCTACGAGCAGTACTTC. This sequence encodes CASSAGTTYEQYF.